The clone carrying this T cell receptor (beta chain) was observed many times. The sample belongs to a study of T-cell reconstitution after alpha-beta-depleted transplantation in children. Germline V lookup: CDR1 SGHRS, CDR2 YFSETQ. This CDR3 comprises 16 residues. V lost 3 bases, J lost 0 bases, and 15 bases lay in between. This sample's TCRbeta library carried unique molecular identifier barcodes. Using its own MiXCR run on the PCR reads, TCRdb lists one record per CDR3 protein. The sample lists under 450,000 distinct CDR3 sequences; 13% were seen once. Sequencing was performed on PBMCs, taken from the stem cell graft. The V and J genes are TRBV5-1 and TRBJ1-1; maybe TRBD1 (5 bases). This clonotype originated in a human donor who donated a stem cell graft to a child with Fanconi anemia. CDR3 sequence reads: CASSSLSGGMNTEAFF. CDR3 nucleotide sequence: TGCGCCAGCAGCTCCCTCTCGGGGGGGATGAACACTGAAGCTTTCTTT.